This T cell receptor beta chain was obtained from a study of CXCR3-negative and CXCR3-positive naive CD8 T cells. Cells classed as naive CD8+ T cells were CD45RO-CCR7+CD27+CD95-. This CDR3 has 15 residues. Germline CDR1 is SGHDN and CDR2 is FVKESK. Study outcomes and limitations: For CXCR3-positive naive cells, TRB CDR3s were more hydrophobic than those of CXCR3-negative naive cells. Naive subsets were similarly diverse, while memory CD8+ repertoires were much less diverse. With respect to TRBV-TRBJ usage, naive CXCR3-negative and CXCR3-positive cells were similar; memory differed.

Preparation of TRB cDNA libraries relied on 5' RACE carrying UMI labels. TCRdb re-called the 5' RACE reads; one entry per CDR3 protein, DNA not given. Listed are fewer than 50,000 distinct CDR3 sequences; roughly 1.6% falls within the top ten. With regard to this clonotype: Its antigen is still unknown.

The sequence derives from a human donor in good health. Some clones in this sample may be carry-over from other donors' samples. Sequencing was performed on naive CXCR3- CD8+ T cells from blood. The subset denotes: CD45RO-CCR7+CD27+CD95- naive CD8+ T cells lacking CXCR3 (TNR3-). The chain carries TRBV14 and TRBJ2-5; TCRdb's D call of TRBD1 is untestable without DNA. The CDR3 loop is CASSHTDSTQETQYF.